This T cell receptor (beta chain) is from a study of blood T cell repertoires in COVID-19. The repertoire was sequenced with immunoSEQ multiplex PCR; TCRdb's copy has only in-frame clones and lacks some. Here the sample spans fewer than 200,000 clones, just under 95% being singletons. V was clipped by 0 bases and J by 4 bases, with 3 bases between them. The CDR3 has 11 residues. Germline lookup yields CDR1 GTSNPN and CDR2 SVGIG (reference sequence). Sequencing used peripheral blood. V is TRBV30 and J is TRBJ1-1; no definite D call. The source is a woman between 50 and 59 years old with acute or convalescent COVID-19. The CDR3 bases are TGTGCCTGGAGTGTCAGCACTGAAGCTTTCTTT. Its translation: CAWSVSTEAFF.